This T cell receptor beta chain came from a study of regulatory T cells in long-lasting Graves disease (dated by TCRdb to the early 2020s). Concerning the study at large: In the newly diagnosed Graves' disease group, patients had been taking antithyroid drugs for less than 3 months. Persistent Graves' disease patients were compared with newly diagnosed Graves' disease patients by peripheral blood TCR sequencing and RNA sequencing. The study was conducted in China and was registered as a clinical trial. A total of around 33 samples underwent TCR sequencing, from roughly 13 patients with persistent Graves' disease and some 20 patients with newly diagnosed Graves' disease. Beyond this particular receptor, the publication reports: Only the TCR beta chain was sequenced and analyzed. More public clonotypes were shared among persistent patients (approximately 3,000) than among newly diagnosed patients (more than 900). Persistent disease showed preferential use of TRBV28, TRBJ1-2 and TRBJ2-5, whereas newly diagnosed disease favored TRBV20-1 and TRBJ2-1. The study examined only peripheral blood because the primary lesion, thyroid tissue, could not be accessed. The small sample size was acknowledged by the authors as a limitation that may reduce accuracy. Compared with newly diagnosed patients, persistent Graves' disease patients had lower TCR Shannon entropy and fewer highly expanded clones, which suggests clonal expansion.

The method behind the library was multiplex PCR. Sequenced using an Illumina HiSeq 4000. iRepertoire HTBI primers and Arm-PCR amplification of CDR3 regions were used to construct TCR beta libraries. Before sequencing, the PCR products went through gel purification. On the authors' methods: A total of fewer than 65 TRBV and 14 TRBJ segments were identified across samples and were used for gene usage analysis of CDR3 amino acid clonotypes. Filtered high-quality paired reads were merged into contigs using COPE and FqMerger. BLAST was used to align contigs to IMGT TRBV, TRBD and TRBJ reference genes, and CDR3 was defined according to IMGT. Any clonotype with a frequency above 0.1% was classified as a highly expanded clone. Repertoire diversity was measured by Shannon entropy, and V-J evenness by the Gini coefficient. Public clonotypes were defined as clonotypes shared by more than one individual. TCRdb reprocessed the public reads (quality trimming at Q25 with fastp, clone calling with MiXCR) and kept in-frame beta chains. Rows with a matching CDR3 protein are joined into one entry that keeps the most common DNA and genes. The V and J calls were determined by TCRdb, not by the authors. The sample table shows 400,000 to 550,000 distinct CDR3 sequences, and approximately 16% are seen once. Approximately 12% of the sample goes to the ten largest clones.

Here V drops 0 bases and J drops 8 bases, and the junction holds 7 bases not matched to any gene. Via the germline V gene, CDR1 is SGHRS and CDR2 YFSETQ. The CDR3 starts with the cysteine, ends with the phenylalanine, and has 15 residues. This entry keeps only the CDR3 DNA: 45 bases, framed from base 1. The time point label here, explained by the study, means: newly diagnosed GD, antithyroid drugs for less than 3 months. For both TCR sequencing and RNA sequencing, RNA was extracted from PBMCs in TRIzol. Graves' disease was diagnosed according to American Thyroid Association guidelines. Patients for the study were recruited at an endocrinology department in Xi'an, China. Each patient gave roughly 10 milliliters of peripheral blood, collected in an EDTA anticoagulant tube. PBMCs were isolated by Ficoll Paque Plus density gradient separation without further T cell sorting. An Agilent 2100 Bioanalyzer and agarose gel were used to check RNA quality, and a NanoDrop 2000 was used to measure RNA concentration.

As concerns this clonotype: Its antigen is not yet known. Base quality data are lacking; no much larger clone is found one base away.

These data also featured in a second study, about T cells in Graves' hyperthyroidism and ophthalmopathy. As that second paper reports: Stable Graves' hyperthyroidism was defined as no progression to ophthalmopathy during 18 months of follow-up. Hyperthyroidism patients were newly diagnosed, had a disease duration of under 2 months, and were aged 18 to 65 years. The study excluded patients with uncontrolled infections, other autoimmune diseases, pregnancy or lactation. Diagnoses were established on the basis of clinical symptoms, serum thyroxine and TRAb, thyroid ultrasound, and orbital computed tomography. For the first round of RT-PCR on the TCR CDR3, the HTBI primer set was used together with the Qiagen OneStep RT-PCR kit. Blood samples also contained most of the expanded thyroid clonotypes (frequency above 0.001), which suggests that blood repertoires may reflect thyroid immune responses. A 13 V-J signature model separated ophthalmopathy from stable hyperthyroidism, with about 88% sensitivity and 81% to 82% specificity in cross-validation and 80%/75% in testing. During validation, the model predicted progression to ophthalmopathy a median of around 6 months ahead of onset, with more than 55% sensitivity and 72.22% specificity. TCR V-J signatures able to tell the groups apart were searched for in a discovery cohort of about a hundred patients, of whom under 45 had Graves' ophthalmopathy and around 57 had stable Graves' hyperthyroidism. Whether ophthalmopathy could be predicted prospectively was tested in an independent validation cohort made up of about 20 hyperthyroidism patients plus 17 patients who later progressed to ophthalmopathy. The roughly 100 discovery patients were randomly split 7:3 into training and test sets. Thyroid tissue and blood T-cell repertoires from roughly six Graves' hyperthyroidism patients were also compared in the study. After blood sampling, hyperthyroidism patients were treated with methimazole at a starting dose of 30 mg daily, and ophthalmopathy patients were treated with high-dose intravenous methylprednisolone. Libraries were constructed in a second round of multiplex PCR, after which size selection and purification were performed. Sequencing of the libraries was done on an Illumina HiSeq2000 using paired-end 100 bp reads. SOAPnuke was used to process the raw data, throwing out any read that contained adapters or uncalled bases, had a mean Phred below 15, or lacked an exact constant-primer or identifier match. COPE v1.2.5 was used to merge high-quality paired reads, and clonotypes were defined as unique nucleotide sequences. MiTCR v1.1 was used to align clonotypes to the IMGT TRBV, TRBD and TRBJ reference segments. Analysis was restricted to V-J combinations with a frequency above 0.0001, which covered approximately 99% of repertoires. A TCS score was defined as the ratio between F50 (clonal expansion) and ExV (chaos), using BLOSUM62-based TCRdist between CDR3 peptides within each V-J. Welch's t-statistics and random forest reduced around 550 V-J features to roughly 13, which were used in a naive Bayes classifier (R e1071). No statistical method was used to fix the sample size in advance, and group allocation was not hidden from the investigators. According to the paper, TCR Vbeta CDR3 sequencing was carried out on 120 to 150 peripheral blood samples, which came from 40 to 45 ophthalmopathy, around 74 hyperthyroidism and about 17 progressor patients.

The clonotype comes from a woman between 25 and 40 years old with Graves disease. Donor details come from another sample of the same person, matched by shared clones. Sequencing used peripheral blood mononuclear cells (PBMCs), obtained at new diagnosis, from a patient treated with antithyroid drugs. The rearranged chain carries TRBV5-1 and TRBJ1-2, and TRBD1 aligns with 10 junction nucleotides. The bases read TGCGCCAGCAGCTTGGCACGACAGGGGGCGGACGGCTACACCTTC. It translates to CASSLARQGADGYTF. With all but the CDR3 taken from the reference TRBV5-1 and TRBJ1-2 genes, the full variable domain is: KAGVTQTPRYLIKTRGQQVTLSCSPISGHRSVSWYQQTPGQGLQFLFEYFSETQRNKGNFPGRFSGRQFSNSRSEMNVSTLELGDSALYLCASSLARQGADGYTFGSGTRLTVV.